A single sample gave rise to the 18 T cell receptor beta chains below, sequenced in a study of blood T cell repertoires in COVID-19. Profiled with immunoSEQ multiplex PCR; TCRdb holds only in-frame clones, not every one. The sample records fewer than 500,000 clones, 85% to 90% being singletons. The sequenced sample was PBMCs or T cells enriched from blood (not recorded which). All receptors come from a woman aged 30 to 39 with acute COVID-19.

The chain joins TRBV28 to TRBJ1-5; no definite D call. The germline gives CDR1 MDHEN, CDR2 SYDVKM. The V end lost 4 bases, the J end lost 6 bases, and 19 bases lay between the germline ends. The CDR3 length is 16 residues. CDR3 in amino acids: CASSSPTGLGAQPQHF. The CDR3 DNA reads TGTGCCAGCAGTTCCCCGACGGGATTAGGCGCTCAGCCCCAGCATTTT.

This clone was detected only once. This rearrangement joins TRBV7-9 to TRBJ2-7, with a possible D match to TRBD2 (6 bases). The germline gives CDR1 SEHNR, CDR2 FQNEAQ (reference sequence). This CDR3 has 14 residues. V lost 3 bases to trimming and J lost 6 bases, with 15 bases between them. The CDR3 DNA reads TGTGCCAGCAGCTTCGGTGAAGCGGGCGGCGAGCAGTACTTC. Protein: CASSFGEAGGEQYF. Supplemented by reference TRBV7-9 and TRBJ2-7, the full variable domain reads DTGVSQNPRHKITKRGQNVTFRCDPISEHNRLYWYRQTLGQGPEFLTYFQNEAQLEKSRLLSDRFSAERPKGSFSTLEIQRTEQGDSAMYLCASSFGEAGGEQYFGPGTRLTVT.

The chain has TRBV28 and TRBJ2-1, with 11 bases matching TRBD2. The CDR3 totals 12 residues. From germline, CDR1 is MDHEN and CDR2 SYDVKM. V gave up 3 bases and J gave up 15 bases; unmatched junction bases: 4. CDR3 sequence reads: CASSLGLAGGFF. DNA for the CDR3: TGTGCCAGCAGTTTGGGGCTAGCGGGGGGGTTCTTC.

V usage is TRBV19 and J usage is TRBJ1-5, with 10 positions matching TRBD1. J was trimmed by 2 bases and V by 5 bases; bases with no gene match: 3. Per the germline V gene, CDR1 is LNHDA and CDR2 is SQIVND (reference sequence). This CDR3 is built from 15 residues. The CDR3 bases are TGTGCCAGTAGTCTCGGGACAGGGGGCAATCAGCCCCAGCATTTT. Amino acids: CASSLGTGGNQPQHF.

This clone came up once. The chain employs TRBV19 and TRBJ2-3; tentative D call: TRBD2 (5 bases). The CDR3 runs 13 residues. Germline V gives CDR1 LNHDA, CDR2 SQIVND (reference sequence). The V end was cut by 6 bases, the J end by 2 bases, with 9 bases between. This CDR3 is CASRRGVTDTQYF. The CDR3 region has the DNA TGTGCCAGTAGACGGGGAGTCACAGATACGCAGTATTTT.

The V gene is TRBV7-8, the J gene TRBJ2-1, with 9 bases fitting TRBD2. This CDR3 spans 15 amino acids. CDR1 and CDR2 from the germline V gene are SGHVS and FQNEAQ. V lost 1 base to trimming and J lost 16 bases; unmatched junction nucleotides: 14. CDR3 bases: TGTGCCAGCAGCTTAGTGGTACTAGCGGGTCCCCCTGAATTCTTC. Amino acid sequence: CASSLVVLAGPPEFF.

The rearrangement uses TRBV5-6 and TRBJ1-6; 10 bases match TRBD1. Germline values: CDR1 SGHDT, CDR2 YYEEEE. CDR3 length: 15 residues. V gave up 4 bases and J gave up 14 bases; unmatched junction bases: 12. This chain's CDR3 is CASSPATGGFQALHF. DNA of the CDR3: TGTGCCAGCAGCCCGGCGACAGGGGGCTTTCAGGCCCTCCACTTT.

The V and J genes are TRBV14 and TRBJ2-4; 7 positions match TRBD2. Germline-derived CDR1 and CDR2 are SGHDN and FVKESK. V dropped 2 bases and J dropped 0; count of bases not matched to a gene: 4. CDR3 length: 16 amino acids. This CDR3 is CASSQSSGLAKNIQYF. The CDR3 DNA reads TGTGCCAGCAGCCAATCTAGCGGATTAGCCAAAAACATTCAGTACTTC.

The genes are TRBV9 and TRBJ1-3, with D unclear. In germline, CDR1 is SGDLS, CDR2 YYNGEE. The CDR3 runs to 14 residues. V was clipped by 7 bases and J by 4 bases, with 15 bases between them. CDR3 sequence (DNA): TGTGCCAGCGGGAGCCCCGGCCCCGGAAACACCATATATTTT. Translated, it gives CASGSPGPGNTIYF.

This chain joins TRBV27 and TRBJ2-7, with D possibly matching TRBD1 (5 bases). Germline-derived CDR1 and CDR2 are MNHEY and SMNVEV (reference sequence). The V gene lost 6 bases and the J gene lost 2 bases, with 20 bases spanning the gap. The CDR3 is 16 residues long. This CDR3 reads CASSKLYRNQTYEQYF. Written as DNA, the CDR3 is TGTGCCAGCAGCAAACTCTACAGGAACCAGACCTACGAGCAGTACTTC.

The CDR3 loop is CASSTYMNTEAFF. The CDR3 region has the DNA TGTGCCAGCAGCACCTATATGAACACTGAAGCTTTCTTT. V gene TRBV7-2 combines with J gene TRBJ1-1; the D is unclear. The CDR3 is 13 residues long. Germline V CDR1 and CDR2: SGHTA, FQGNSA. V lost 5 bases, J lost 0 bases, and 7 bases lay in between.

The DNA for the CDR3 is TGTGCCAGCAGCTTCGAGGGGGCAAGCGAGCAGTACTTC. Its protein product is CASSFEGASEQYF. The chain joins TRBV5-4 to TRBJ2-7, with 7 bases aligning to TRBD1. The J segment lost 6 bases and the V segment lost 2 bases, leaving 5 bases of the junction unmatched. Germline V gives CDR1 SGHNT, CDR2 YYREEE (reference sequence). This CDR3 is 13 amino acids long.

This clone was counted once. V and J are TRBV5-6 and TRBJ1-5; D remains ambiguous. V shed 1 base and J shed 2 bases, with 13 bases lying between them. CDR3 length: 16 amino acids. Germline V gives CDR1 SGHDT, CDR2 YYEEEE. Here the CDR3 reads CASSLYRLAGNQPQHF. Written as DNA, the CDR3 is TGTGCCAGCAGCTTGTATCGTTTGGCGGGCAATCAGCCCCAGCATTTT.

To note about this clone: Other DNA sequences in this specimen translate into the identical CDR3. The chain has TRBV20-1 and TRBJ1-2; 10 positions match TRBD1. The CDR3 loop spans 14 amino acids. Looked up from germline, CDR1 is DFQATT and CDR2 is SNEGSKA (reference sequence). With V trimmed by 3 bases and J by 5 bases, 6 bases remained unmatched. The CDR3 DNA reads TGCAGTGCTAGTGGGGGGACAGGGGAATATGGCTACACCTTC. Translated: CSASGGTGEYGYTF.

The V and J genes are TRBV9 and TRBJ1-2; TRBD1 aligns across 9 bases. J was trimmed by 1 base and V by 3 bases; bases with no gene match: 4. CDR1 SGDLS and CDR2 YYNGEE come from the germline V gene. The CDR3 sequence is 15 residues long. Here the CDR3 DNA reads TGTGCCAGCAGCGGAGGGACAGGGTTTAACTATGGCTACACCTTC. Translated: CASSGGTGFNYGYTF.

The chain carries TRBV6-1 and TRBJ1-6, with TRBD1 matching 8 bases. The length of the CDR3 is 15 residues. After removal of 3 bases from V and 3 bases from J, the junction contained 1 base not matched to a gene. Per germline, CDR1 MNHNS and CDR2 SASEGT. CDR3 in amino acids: CASSEGQVYNSPLHF. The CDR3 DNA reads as TGTGCCAGCAGTGAGGGACAGGTCTATAATTCACCCCTCCACTTT.

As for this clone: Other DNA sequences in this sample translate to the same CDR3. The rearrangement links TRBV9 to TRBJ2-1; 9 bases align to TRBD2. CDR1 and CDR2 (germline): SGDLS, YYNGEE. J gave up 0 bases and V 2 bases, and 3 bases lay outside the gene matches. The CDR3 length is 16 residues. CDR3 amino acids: CASSVGGGASYNEQFF. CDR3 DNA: TGTGCCAGCAGCGTTGGCGGGGGGGCCTCCTACAATGAGCAGTTCTTC.

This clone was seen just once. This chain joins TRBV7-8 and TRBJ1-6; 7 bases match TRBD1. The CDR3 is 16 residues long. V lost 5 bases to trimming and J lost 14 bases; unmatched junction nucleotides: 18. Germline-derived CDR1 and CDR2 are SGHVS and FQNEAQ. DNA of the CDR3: TGTGCCAGCAGCCCCTACCTTGACAAGGGGGCTAGGGCCCTCCACTTT. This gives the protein CASSPYLDKGARALHF.